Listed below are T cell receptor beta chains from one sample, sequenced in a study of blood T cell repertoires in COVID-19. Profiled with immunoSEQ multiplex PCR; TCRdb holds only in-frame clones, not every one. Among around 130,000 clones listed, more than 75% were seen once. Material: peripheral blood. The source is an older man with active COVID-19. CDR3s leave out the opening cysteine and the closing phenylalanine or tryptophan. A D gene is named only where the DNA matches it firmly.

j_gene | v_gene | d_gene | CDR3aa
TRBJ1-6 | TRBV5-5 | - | ASSLVTGGVPLH
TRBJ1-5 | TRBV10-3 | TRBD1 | AISERGQGFNQPQH
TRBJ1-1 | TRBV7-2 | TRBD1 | ASTLGQGVTEAF
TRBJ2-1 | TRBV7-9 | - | ASSTGYNEQF
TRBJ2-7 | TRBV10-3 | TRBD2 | AIRSGGRDQGRSYEQY
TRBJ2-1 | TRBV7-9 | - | ASSQNQNEQF
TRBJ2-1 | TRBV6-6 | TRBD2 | ASTTGTSGIHDEQF
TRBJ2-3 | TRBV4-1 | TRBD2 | ASSHVTGGSYTQY
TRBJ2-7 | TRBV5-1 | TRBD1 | ASRRQGYEQY
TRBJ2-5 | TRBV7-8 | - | ASSPAAGVGEETQY
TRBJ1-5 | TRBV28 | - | ASQVRGYSNQPQH
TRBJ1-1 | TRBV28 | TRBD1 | ASRMTGVNTEAF
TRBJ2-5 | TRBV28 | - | ASSYDSRQETQY
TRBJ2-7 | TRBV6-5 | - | ASSLQTTAREQY
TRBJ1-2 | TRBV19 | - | ASTGANGGYT
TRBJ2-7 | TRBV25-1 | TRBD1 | ASRKTGGLEQY
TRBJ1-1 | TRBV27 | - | ASSSQTGNTEAF
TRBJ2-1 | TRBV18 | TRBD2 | ASSPLAGGSSYNEQF
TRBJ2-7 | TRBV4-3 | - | ASSQAPDSVSSYEQY
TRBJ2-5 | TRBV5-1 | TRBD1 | ASATGNQETQY
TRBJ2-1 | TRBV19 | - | ASSIDQGLNNEQF
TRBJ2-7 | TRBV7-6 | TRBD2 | ASSPDYSGSYEQY
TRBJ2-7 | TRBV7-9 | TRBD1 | ASSFRQGSYEQY
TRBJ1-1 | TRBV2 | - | ASSVRGGSTEAF
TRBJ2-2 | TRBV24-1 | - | ATSDPPGEGSTGELF
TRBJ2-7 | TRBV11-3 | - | ASAPPLVEPKEQY
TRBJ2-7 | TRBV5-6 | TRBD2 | ASSLPSPTSGAYEQY
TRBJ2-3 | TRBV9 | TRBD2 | ASSASGRMDTQY
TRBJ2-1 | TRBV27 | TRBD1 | ASLRQGSSYNEQF
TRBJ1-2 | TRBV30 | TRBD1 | AWIQGGGYGYT
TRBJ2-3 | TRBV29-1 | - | SPTRGDTQY
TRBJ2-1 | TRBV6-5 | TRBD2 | ASRPRLAGNNEQF
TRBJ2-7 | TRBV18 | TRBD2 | ASSRPGLAGDEQY
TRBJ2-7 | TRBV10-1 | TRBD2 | ASAAGASYEQY
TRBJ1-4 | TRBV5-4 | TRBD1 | ASSRAGTGHEKLF
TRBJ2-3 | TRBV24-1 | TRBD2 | ATSDPLGGPDTDTQY
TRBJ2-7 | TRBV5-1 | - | ASTSTAGSSYEQY
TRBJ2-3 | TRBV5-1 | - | ASSLDQVTDTQY
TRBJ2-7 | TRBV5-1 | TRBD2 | ASSLSGISGTSYEQY
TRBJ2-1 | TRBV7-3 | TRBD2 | ASSLRREGVEQF
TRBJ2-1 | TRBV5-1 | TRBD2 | ASSLGQARLGTSARTEQF
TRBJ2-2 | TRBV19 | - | ASSINRATGELF
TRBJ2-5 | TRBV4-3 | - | ASSQVTGETQY
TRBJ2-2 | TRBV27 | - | ASSSNRVAGELF
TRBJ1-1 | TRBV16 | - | ASSQSLGQGNTEAF
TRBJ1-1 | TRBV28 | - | ASFEERNTEAF
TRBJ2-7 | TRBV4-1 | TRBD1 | ASSQERGTGGFEQY
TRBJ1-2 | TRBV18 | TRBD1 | ASSPGTGRDPLGYT
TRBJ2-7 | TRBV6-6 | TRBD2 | ASTTAPSGSSYEQY
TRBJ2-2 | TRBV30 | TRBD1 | AWGPLDRVAGELF